This T cell receptor (beta chain) was captured by sequencing in a study of breast tumors, draining lymph nodes, adjacent tissues (dated by TCRdb to between 2015 and 2016). At the level of the whole study: The study compared TCR beta repertoires across tumor, adjacent nontumor tissue and axillary lymph nodes from breast cancer patients. The study was designed to assess the relationships and possible T-cell exchange between tumor, surrounding tissue and draining lymph node repertoires in human breast cancer. Study-level results and caveats: The data were judged consistent with most tumor T cells deriving from the lymph node and then expanding within tumor tissue. Tumor T-cell repertoires showed less diversity than lymph node repertoires and more diversity than nontumor tissue repertoires, and tumor T-cell repertoires showed preferential V and J gene usage. In luminal-like breast cancer, tumor and nontumor tissue repertoires resembled each other significantly more than in basal-like breast cancer. The study presented the conclusion that tumor T cells originate in lymph nodes as consistent with a hypothesis, not as something directly demonstrated.

Including cysteine and phenylalanine, the CDR3 has 13 amino acids. The only DNA kept is the CDR3, 39 bases in frame from the first base. The V end gives up 10 bases and the J end 12 bases, leaving 13 bases in the junction not matched to a gene. CDR1 and CDR2, looked up from the germline V gene (reference sequence), are LNHDA and SQIVND. Note on this clonotype: The target of this receptor is not known. Base qualities were left out, and no much larger clone turns up one base away.

Lymph node samples came from the axillary draining lymph nodes of breast cancer patients. Sequencing was carried out with an Illumina HiSeq 2000. Multiplex PCR amplification was used to build the TCR beta chain libraries. The amplified TCR beta chain products were analyzed by high-throughput sequencing. The public reads were run again by TCRdb, first through fastp at Q25 and then through MiXCR, and only productive beta chains were kept. Each entry merges the rows of one CDR3 protein and shows their most common DNA and genes. The sample table shows under 150,000 distinct CDR3 sequences, and approximately 20% are seen once. Clones ranked in the top ten supply around 2.6% of the sample.

This receptor chain uses TRBV19 and TRBJ1-5, with 9 bases aligning to TRBD1. Specimen: axillary lymph node tissue. The receptor comes from a female donor with breast cancer. Some clones in this sample may be carry-over from other donors' samples. The DNA sequence reads TGTGCCACCTCCCCCGGGACAGGGTCGCTCCAGCATTTT. Its protein product is CATSPGTGSLQHF. Here the CDR3 is joined to the reference TRBV19 and TRBJ1-5 genes, and the full variable domain is: DGGITQSPKYLFRKEGQNVTLSCEQNLNHDAMYWYRQDPGQGLRLIYYSQIVNDFQKGDIAEGYSVSREKKESFPLTVTSAQKNPTAFYLCATSPGTGSLQHFGDGTRLSIL.